The entry below gives a single TCR beta chain sequence along with its context. It lacks a known antigen. No per-base quality is available; no much larger clone lies one base away. This sample is part of a study of cytomegalovirus exposure and HLA in healthy donors (dated by TCRdb to 2016 to 2017). About the full investigation: An earlier analysis of roughly 630 of the donors reported roughly 270 Gb of sequence data and 120 million or so unique TCR beta sequences from about 200 million T cells. An early release that covered about 600 HLA-typed donors contained 250 to 350 gigabases of sequencing data and about 93 million unique TCR sequences. Among the approximately 430 genotyped donors, approximately 82% belonged to the genetic ancestry cluster associated with self-reported Caucasian donors. The aim of the study was to test whether cataloging public T cell receptors could identify signatures of past pathogen exposure. The study profiled the T cell repertoires of 550 to 700 subjects by immunosequencing and related them to cytomegalovirus serostatus. In addition to the first cohort of 666 subjects, a separate validation cohort of approximately 130 different subjects was used. To predict cytomegalovirus infection status, the study brought together high-throughput TCR immunosequencing, statistical association of individual TCRs with disease status, and machine learning. In a later analysis, previously published TCR beta repertoires from some 640 donors were re-analyzed and high-resolution HLA genotyping was added so that TCR occurrence patterns could be studied. Rather than using new phenotypic data, the later analysis identified candidate immune exposures from TCR beta sequences and from how often those sequences occurred across donors. An earlier analysis of 587 of the donors used high-throughput TCR beta sequencing to judge whether each TCR beta V gene segment behaved as functional or pseudogenic. Donor age, sex, ethnicity and CMV serostatus were collected together with the repertoire data. In a later genetic analysis, genome-wide SNP genotypes for about three fifths of the roughly 670 donors were used, and that subset was treated as a discovery cohort. Every discovery cohort repertoire had been produced on one sequencing platform. HLA typing covered class I and class II loci at four-digit resolution. Typing coverage differed by locus: A, B, C, DRB1 and DQB1 were typed in roughly 620-630 donors, DQA1 in 522, DPA1 in 600 to 610, and DPB1 in just under 480. Roughly five DR-DQ haplotypes were handled as single units for association and clustering because linkage in the cohort was strong. Among around 400 genotyped donors of the cohort, an average of roughly 240,000 unique TCR beta nucleotide sequences were sequenced per donor, approximately 20% of them non-productive. Summary of the overall study and its limitations: The only immune exposure information available for the cohort was CMV serostatus. A later analysis found that TCR association rates varied across HLA loci, with DRB1 alleles showing the most associated TCRs and HLA-C alleles the fewest. Several of the top co-occurrence clusters appeared to be linked to parvovirus B19, influenza, CMV and Epstein-Barr virus, according to a later analysis. A further reported finding was that TCR beta sequences accurately predicted the HLA-A and HLA-B alleles for most subjects in the first cohort. A few of the identified cytomegalovirus-associated TCR beta chains were confirmed in vitro to be specific for cytomegalovirus antigens. A total of 150 or so TCR beta chains were listed by the study as associated with cytomegalovirus. When HLA alleles, especially DR and DQ, strongly co-occurred, TCR associations were difficult to assign to individual alleles. An earlier analysis of 587 of the donors showed that most TCR beta V segments appeared in productive rearrangements either about 90% or about 30% of the time, which broadly matched IMGT annotations. A later genetic analysis reported fewer N-insertions in productive TCRs among donors in an Asian-associated ancestry cluster than the approximately 670-donor mean. Some IMGT-functional V segments, including TRBV6-2 and TRBV6-3, could not be told apart with the 87-base-pair reads, so those segments were excluded. This cohort had only TCR beta chains sequenced, and the lack of alpha or paired-chain data limited which features could be detected. It was suggested by the authors that the approach could potentially be generalized to other disease states and immunological phenotypes. Compared with equally common non-associated chains, HLA-associated TCR beta chains in a later analysis were more clonally expanded and had lower generation probabilities. The presence/absence analyses assumed that sequencing depth was roughly uniform across donors, and that assumption may not be true. In a later genetic analysis, a missense DCLRE1C variant was associated with V-gene and J-gene trimming of TCR beta chains, and the association was replicated in an independent cohort. A later analysis associated about 17,000 TCR beta sequences with specific HLA alleles at a false discovery rate of 0.05. The classifier was reported to diagnose cytomegalovirus status with high specificity and sensitivity in both the original and validation cohorts. Because counts were too low, some 17 rarely observed V segments, including chromosome 9 orphons, were excluded from the earlier analysis of some 590 of the donors. In a later analysis, most CMV-associated TCR beta chains were found to appear HLA-restricted, with HLA associations seemingly driven largely by CMV exposure. Because HLA typing was missing for some donors at each locus, association tests included only the typed subset. Correlated functional status among segregating V segments might be attributable to linkage disequilibrium, but an unknown experimental factor could not be ruled out. Across donors, most TCR sequences were observed very rarely, whereas some public TCRs were present in many individuals. The sequencing pipeline was judged likely to have produced a cluster of highly shared sequence variants as a technical artifact.

The library was obtained by the immunoSEQ multiplex PCR assay. A mixture of 60 forward primers for TCR Vbeta segments and 13 reverse primers for TCR Jbeta segments was used in the multiplex PCR. The CDR3 region of rearranged TCR beta genes was amplified from genomic DNA with a multiplex PCR assay. The amplified TCR beta libraries were sequenced on the Illumina HiSeq System as 87-base-pair reads. Under the source paper's analysis protocol: A later analysis tallied 75 million to 95 million unique TCR beta chains across the 610 or so repertoires, and about 10 million of those chains were shared by two or more donors. A nearest-neighbor algorithm error-corrected the raw reads and collapsed the reads into unique sequences, merging closely related sequences to remove PCR and sequencing errors. Alignment of CDR3 sequences to IMGT reference sequences was used to assign V, D and J gene segments. Each retained sequence needed at least a six-nucleotide match to both a V gene segment and a J gene segment. Rearrangements were classified as productive when the CDR3 lacked stop codons and remained in frame with V and J, and all other rearrangements were classified as non-productive. CDR3 was defined by IMGT convention, running from the second conserved V-encoded cysteine to the conserved J-encoded phenylalanine. In an earlier analysis of roughly 610 of the donors, sequences lacking an unambiguous match to a single V gene segment were excluded. In an earlier analysis of 450 to 750 of the donors, a V segment was called functional when productive rearrangements were above 56.7%, and segregating when the standard deviation between donors exceeded 5%. A statistical classification framework was built for diagnosing cytomegalovirus status from the catalog of TCR beta chain sequences. In a later analysis, TCR nucleotide sequences were compared against IMGT/GENE-DB human TR gene sequences so that V and J genes could be assigned. In a later analysis, CDR3 sequences and most-parsimonious VDJ recombination scenarios were assigned using the TCRdist pipeline. In a later analysis, each TCR beta chain was defined by its CDR3 amino acid sequence together with its V-gene family, and reads lacking a unique V-gene family were excluded. In a later analysis, approximately 640 highly shared, low-generation-probability nucleotide sequences were removed to address suspected cross-contamination and a sequencing artifact. In a later analysis, a clonal expansion index for each public chain was calculated from normalized within-repertoire ranks of inferred template counts. Generation probabilities in a later analysis came from a VDJ recombination model fitted to out-of-frame rearrangements, and those results were checked against IGoR. A later analysis scored TCR-TCR, TCR-HLA and TCR-CMV co-occurrence with hypergeometric tests, applying a repertoire-size bias correction to TCR pairs. A later analysis estimated false discovery rates by permuting HLA or CMV assignments 20 times. In a later analysis, co-occurring TCRs were grouped with DBSCAN, and TCRdist sequence similarity was added when clustering was performed within HLA-allele-positive subsets. Repertoires with fewer than 30,000 or more than 120,000 public chains were left out of co-occurrence clustering, as were about five repertoires with anomalous nucleotide sharing. TCRdb mirrors the immuneACCESS table, restricted to in-frame sequences. Some clones are absent from its copies; in checked studies, under half trace to an unresolved V gene, and the reason for the others is unknown. The V and J calls and clone size are taken from that table; D and trimming were inferred from the DNA. This sample is represented by 55,000 to 70,000 clones; 65% to 80% of them were singletons. Jointly, the top ten make up 5.4% of the sample.

The cohort consisted of some 730 healthy bone marrow donors. Cohort members were all nominally healthy when sampled, although unrecorded immune exposures were likely present. The donor was CMV seronegative and belonged to the group of 352 seronegative cohort members. A peripheral blood sample was collected from each donor, and TCR beta sequencing was performed on peripheral blood mononuclear cells. The Qiagen DNeasy Blood Extraction Kit was used to extract genomic DNA from the blood cell samples. Measured from the cysteine to the phenylalanine, the CDR3 is 18 residues long. This entry keeps only the CDR3 DNA: 54 bases, framed from base 1. Trimming accounts for 3 bases at V and 4 bases at J, while the number of junction bases matched to no gene is 9. CDR1 and CDR2 are drawn from the germline V gene (reference sequence): LNHDA, SQIVND.

This receptor was obtained from a woman in her twenties or thirties in good health and CMV-seronegative. Sample: PBMCs. In this chain, TRBV19 is recombined with TRBJ2-2; TRBD2 aligns with 12 central bases. The CDR3 loop reads CASSISLAGGPGTGELFF. DNA sequence: TGTGCCAGTAGTATCAGCCTAGCGGGAGGGCCGGGCACCGGGGAGCTGTTTTTT.